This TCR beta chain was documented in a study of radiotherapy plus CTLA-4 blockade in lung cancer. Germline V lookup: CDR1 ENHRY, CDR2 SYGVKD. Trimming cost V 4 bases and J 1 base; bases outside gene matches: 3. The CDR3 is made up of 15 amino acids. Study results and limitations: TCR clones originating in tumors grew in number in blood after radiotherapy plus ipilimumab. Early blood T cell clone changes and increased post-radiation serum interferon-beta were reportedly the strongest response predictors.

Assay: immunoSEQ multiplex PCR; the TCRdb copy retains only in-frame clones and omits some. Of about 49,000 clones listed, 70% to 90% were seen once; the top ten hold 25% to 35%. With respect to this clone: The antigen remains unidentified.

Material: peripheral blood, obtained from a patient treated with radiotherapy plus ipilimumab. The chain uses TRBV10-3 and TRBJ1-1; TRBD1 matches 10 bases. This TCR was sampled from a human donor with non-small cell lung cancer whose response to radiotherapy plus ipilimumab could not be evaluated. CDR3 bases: TGTGCCATCAGTGGGGGGGACAGGGGGAACACTGAAGCTTTCTTT. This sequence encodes CAISGGDRGNTEAFF.